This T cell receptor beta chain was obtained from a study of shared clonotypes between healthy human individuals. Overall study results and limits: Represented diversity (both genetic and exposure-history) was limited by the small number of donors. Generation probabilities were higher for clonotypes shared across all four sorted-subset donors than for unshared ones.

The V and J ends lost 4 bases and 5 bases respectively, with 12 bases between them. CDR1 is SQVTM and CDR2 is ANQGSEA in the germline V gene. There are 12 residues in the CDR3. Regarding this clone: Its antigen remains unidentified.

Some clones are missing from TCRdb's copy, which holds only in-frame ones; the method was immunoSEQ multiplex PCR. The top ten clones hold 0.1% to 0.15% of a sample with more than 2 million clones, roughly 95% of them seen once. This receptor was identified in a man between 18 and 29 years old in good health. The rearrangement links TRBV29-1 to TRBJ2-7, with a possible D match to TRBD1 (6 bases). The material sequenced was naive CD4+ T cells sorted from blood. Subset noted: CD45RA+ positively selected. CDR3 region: CSVGTGYNEQYF. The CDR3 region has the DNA TGCAGCGTTGGAACAGGGTATAACGAGCAGTACTTC.